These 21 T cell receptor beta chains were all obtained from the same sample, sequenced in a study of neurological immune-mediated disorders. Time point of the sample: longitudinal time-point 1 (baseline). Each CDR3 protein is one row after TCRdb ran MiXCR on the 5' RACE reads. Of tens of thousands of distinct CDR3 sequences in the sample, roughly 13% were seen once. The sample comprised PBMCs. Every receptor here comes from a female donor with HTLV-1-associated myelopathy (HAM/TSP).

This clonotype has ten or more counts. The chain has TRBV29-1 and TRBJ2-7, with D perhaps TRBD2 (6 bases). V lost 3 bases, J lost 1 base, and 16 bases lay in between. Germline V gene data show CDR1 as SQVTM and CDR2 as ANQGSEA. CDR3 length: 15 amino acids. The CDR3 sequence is CSVDARGSGSYEQYF. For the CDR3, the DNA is TGCAGCGTTGACGCCCGGGGGTCGGGATCCTACGAGCAGTACTTC.

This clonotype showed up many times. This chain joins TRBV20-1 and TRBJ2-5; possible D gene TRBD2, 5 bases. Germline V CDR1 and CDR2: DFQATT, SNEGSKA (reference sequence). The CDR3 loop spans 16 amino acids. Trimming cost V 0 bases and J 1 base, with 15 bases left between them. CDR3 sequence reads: CSARDPGRALQETQYF. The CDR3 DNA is TGCAGTGCTAGAGATCCTGGGCGGGCGCTCCAAGAGACCCAGTACTTC.

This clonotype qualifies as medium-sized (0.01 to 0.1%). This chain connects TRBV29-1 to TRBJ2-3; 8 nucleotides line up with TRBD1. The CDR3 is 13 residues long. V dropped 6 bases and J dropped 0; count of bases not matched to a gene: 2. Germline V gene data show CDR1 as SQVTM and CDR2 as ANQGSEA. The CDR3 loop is CSVGQGSTDTQYF. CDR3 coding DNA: TGCAGCGTCGGACAGGGAAGCACAGATACGCAGTATTTT.

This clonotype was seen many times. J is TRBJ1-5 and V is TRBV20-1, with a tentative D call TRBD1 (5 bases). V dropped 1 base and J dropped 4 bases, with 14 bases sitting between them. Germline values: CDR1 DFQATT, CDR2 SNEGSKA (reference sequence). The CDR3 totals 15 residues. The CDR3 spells CSARVPGHTNQPQHF. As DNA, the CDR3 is TGCAGTGCTAGAGTTCCGGGGCATACAAATCAGCCCCAGCATTTT.

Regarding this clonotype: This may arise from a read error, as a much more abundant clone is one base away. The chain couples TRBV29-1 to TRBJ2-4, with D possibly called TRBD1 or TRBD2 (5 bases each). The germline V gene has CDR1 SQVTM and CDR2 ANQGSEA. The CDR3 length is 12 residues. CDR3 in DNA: TGCAGCGTTGGTCGGGGCAAAAACATTCTGTACTTC. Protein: CSVGRGKNILYF.

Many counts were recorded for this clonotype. The CDR3 DNA sequence: TGTGCCAGCAGTTTTTGGACTAGCGGGGGCTATGAGCAGTTCTTC. The encoded protein is CASSFWTSGGYEQFF. The chain recombines TRBV28 with TRBJ2-1; TRBD2 matches 13 bases. The length of the CDR3 is 15 residues. The junction had 4 bases not matched to a gene; V was cut back by 3 bases and J by 8 bases. Germline CDR1 and CDR2: MDHEN and SYDVKM.

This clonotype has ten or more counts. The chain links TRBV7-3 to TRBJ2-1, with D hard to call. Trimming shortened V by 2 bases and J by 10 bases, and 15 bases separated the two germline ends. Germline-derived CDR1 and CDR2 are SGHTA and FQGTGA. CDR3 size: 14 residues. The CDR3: CASSLASYSGEQFF. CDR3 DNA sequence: TGTGCCAGCAGCTTAGCCTCTTACTCTGGGGAGCAGTTCTTC.

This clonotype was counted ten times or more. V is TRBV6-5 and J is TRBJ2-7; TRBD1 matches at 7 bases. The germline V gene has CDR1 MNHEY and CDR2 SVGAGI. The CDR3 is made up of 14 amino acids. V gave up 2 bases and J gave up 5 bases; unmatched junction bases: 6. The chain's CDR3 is CASSYRQGVNEQYF. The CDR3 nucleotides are TGTGCCAGCAGTTACAGGCAGGGGGTTAACGAGCAGTACTTC.

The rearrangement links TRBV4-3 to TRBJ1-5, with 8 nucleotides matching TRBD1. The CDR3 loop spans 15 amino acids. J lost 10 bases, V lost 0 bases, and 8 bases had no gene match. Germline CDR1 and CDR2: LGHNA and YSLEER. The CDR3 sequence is CASSQDRDRSQPQHF. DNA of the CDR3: TGCGCCAGCAGCCAAGATCGGGACAGGTCTCAACCCCAGCATTTT.

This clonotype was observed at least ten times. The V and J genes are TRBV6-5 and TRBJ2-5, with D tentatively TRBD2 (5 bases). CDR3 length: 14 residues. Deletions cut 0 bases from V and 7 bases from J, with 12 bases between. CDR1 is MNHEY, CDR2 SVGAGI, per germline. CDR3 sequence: CASSYSIYAGTQYF. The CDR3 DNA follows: TGTGCCAGCAGTTACTCGATATACGCGGGGACCCAGTACTTC.

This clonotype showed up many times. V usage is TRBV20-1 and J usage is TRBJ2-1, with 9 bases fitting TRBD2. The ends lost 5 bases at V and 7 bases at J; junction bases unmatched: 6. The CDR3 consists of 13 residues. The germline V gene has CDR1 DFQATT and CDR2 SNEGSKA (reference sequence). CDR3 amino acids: CSALRGGENEQFF. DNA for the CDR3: TGCAGTGCTTTGCGGGGGGGCGAGAATGAGCAGTTCTTC.

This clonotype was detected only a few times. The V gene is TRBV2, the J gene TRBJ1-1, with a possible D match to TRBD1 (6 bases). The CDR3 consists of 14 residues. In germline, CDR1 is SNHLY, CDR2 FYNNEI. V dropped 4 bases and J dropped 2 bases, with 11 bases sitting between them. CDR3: CASSGQDHNTEAFF. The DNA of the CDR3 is TGTGCCAGCAGTGGACAGGACCACAACACTGAAGCTTTCTTT.

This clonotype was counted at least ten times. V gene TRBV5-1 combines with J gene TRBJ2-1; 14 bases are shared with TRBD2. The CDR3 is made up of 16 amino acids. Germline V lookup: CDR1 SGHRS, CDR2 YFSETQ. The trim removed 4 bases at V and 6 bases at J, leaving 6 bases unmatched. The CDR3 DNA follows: TGCGCCAGCAGCCCTAGGACTAGCGGGGGGATCAATGAGCAGTTCTTC. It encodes CASSPRTSGGINEQFF.

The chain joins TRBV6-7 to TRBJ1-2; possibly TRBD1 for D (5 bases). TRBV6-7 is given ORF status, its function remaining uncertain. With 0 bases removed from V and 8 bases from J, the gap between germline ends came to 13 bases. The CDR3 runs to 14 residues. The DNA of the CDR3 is TGTGCCAGCAGTTACTCGACTCAGGGAAAAGGCTACACCTTC. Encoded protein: CASSYSTQGKGYTF.

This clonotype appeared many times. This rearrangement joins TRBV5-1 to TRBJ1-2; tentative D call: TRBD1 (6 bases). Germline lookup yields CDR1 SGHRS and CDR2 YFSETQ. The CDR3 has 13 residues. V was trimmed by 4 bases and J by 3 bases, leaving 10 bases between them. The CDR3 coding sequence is TGCGCCAGCAGCCCGGACAGAGACTATGGCTACACCTTC. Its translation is CASSPDRDYGYTF.

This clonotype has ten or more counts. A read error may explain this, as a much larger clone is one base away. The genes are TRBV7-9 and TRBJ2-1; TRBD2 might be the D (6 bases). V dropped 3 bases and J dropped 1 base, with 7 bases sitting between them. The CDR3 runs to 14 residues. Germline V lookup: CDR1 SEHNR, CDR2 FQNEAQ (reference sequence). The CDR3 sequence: CASSFAGSYNEQFF. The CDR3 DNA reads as TGTGCCAGCAGCTTTGCGGGGTCCTACAATGAGCAGTTCTTC.

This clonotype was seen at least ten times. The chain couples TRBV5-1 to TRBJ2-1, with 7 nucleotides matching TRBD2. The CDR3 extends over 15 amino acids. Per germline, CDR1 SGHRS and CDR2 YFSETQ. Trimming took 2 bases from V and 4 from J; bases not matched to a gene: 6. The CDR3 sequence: CASSLRGDTYNEQFF. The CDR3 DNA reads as TGCGCCAGCAGCTTACGGGGGGATACATACAATGAGCAGTTCTTC.

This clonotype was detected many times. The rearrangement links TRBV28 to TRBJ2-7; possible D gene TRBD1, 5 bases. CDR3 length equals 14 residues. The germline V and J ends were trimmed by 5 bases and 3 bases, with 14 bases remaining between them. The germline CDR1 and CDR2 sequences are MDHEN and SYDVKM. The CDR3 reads CASSPSTAFYEQYF. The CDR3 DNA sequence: TGTGCCAGCAGTCCTTCGACAGCCTTCTACGAGCAGTACTTC.

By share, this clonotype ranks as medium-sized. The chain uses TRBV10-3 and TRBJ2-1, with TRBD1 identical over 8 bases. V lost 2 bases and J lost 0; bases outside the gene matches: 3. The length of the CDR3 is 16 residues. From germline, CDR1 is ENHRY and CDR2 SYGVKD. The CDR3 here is CAISEGTGRSYNEQFF. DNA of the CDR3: TGTGCCATCAGTGAGGGGACAGGACGCTCCTACAATGAGCAGTTCTTC.

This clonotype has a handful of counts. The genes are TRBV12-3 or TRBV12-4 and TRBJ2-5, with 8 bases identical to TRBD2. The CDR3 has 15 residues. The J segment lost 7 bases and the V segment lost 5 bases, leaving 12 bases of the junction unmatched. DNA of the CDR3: TGTGCCAGCAGTCCAGGAGCGGGGGCCGGGGGGACCCAGTACTTC. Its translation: CASSPGAGAGGTQYF.

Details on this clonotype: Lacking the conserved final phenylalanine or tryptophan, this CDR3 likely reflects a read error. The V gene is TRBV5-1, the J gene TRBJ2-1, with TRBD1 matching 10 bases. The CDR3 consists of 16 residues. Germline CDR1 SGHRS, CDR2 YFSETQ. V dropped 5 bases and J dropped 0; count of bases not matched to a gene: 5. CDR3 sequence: CASSGQGVCSYNEQFL. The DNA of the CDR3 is TGCGCCAGCAGTGGACAGGGGGTTTGCTCCTACAATGAGCAGTTCCTC.